This passage covers 27 T cell receptor beta chains from one sample sequenced in a study of PD-L1 blockade in urothelial cancer (dated by TCRdb to 2016 to 2017). Receptor amplification or capture employed the immunoSEQ multiplex PCR assay. The immuneACCESS repertoire file appears here via TCRdb, limited to in-frame rearrangements. These files lack a portion of the clones; in checked studies, under half of the deficit traces to unresolved V genes, and the cause of the others is not known. The sample profile shows roughly 21,000 clones; nearly 90% of them were found once. Roughly 16% of the sample goes to the ten largest clones. Here the sequenced sample was PBMCs, taken around atezolizumab (anti-PD-L1) treatment. These receptors were collected from a woman aged 55-70 years with urothelial cancer.

The CDR3: CASRDRGGVGQPQHF. The CDR3 DNA reads as TGTGCCAGCAGGGATAGAGGGGGCGTGGGACAGCCCCAGCATTTT. The chain has TRBV28 and TRBJ1-5; 7 bases agree with TRBD1. Germline V lookup: CDR1 MDHEN, CDR2 SYDVKM. The CDR3 totals 15 residues. Germline trimming cut 6 bases from V and 7 bases from J; bases unmatched to any gene: 12.

The J gene is TRBJ2-1, the V gene TRBV5-8; 10 bases match TRBD2. The CDR3 is made up of 17 amino acids. Trimming cost V 0 bases and J 0 bases; bases outside gene matches: 3. Germline values: CDR1 SGHTS, CDR2 YDEGEE. The CDR3 spells CASSLARTSGSYNEQFF. In DNA form, the CDR3 reads TGTGCCAGCAGCTTGGCAAGGACTAGCGGCTCCTACAATGAGCAGTTCTTC.

The V call is TRBV11-3, the J call TRBJ2-1, with TRBD2 matching over 7 bases. CDR1 SGHNT and CDR2 YENEEA come from the germline V gene. CDR3 length: 15 residues. Germline trimming cut 5 bases from V and 3 bases from J; bases unmatched to any gene: 7. The CDR3 DNA reads TGTGCCAGCAGCGCGGGGCTAGCGGTCTACAATGAGCAGTTCTTC. It translates to CASSAGLAVYNEQFF.

This chain connects TRBV4-2 to TRBJ2-1; D is unresolved. CDR3 length: 16 amino acids. The germline V gene encodes CDR1 LGHNA and CDR2 YNFKEQ. The V gene lost 0 bases and the J gene lost 0 bases, with 9 bases spanning the gap. The DNA for the CDR3 is TGTGCCAGCAGCCAAGATCCGTATAGCTCCTACAATGAGCAGTTCTTC. Protein sequence: CASSQDPYSSYNEQFF.

This rearrangement joins TRBV6-1 to TRBJ2-1; TRBD2 matches at 8 bases. Germline values: CDR1 MNHNS, CDR2 SASEGT. V was pared by 1 base and J by 4 bases, with 9 bases of the junction left unmatched. This CDR3 region has 17 residues. CDR3 coding DNA: TGTGCCAGCAGTGAAGTACTAGCGGCAAAACCATACAATGAGCAGTTCTTC. This translates into CASSEVLAAKPYNEQFF.

The genes are TRBV19 and TRBJ2-1, with 7 bases identical to TRBD2. V was clipped by 7 bases and J by 0 bases; unmatched bases: 6. This CDR3 comprises 15 residues. Germline CDR1 is LNHDA and CDR2 is SQIVND (reference sequence). The CDR3 loop reads CASTRGGSSYNEQFF. The CDR3 bases are TGTGCCAGTACTCGTGGCGGGAGCTCCTACAATGAGCAGTTCTTC.

V and J are TRBV4-2 and TRBJ1-4; perhaps TRBD1 as D (6 bases). CDR3 length equals 15 residues. Germline values: CDR1 LGHNA, CDR2 YNFKEQ. Trimming cost V 0 bases and J 6 bases, with 11 bases left between them. CDR3 sequence reads: CASSQDTGLDEKLFF. The DNA of the CDR3 is TGTGCCAGCAGCCAAGATACAGGGTTGGATGAAAAACTGTTTTTT.

The V gene is TRBV6-1, the J gene TRBJ1-4; 8 nucleotides agree with TRBD1. The V and J ends lost 1 base and 0 bases, in that order; junction bases with no gene match: 7. Germline assignment: CDR1 MNHNS and CDR2 SASEGT. This CDR3 comprises 18 residues. CDR3 region: CASSEVAQGVSTNEKLFF. CDR3 DNA sequence: TGTGCCAGCAGTGAAGTTGCACAGGGGGTTTCAACTAATGAAAAACTGTTTTTT.

V is TRBV28 and J is TRBJ1-5, with a tentative D call TRBD1 (6 bases). The V gene's germline CDR1 is MDHEN and CDR2 SYDVKM. Between the trimmed V and J ends, which lost 5 bases and 9 bases, there was a span of 20 bases. The CDR3 is 15 amino acids. CDR3 sequence reads: CASSGPTGNRRPQHF. As DNA, the CDR3 is TGTGCCAGCAGTGGACCGACAGGAAATCGACGGCCCCAGCATTTT.

CDR3 in DNA: TGTGCCAGCAGCTTAACTAGCGGAGGTTACGAGCAGTACTTC. Protein sequence: CASSLTSGGYEQYF. V and J are TRBV11-2 and TRBJ2-7; 8 positions match TRBD2. With 2 bases clipped from V and 4 bases from J, the junction kept 4 bases outside the gene matches. CDR1 SGHAT and CDR2 FQNNGV come from the germline V gene. The CDR3 contains 14 residues.

The rearrangement uses TRBV6-4 and TRBJ2-1; TRBD2 matches 10 bases. The CDR3 covers 17 residues. Trimming at V came to 3 bases and at J to 6 bases, leaving 11 bases not matched to a gene. The germline CDR1 and CDR2 sequences are MRHNA and SNTAGT. CDR3 in amino acids: CASSDAVSAGGPNEQFF. CDR3 nucleotide sequence: TGTGCCAGCAGTGATGCAGTCTCAGCGGGAGGGCCCAATGAGCAGTTCTTC.

The CDR3 sequence is CASNEGLAGDEQYF. The CDR3 nucleotides are TGTGCCAGCAACGAGGGACTAGCGGGAGACGAGCAGTACTTC. The V and J genes are TRBV5-5 and TRBJ2-7; TRBD2 matches 14 bases. This CDR3 has 14 residues. Germline V gene lookup returns CDR1 SGHKS and CDR2 YYEKEE (reference sequence). V shed 6 bases and J 5 bases; nucleotides not matched to a gene: 4.

The gene calls are TRBV18 and TRBJ2-7; D gene unclear. Germline CDR1 is KGHSH and CDR2 is LQKENI. The CDR3 has 11 amino acids. The V end lost 6 bases, the J end lost 4 bases, and 7 bases lay between the germline ends. The CDR3 loop is CASSRGYEQYF. CDR3 nucleotides: TGTGCCAGCTCCAGAGGTTACGAGCAGTACTTC.

The chain joins TRBV14 to TRBJ1-2; no firm D call. The CDR3 runs 13 residues. Trimming took off 2 bases at V and 6 bases at J, with 10 bases between the two ends. Germline-derived CDR1 and CDR2 are SGHDN and FVKESK. As DNA, the CDR3 is TGTGCCAGCAGCCAAATCAGGAACCATGGCTACACCTTC. This codes for CASSQIRNHGYTF.

In its sample, this clone was seen once. The V gene is TRBV30, the J gene TRBJ2-5; D ambiguous. This CDR3 is 13 amino acids long. Germline V gives CDR1 GTSNPN, CDR2 SVGIG (reference sequence). Between the trimmed V and J ends, which lost 4 bases and 1 base, there was a span of 10 bases. The chain's CDR3 is CAWTSSLQETQYF. In nucleotides, the CDR3 is TGTGCCTGGACTTCGAGCCTCCAAGAGACCCAGTACTTC.

CDR3 in amino acids: CASAEPAAVTYGYTF. In nucleotides, the CDR3 is TGTGCCAGCGCCGAACCGGCGGCAGTAACGTATGGCTACACCTTC. The rearrangement links TRBV7-2 to TRBJ1-2; D is undetermined. Trimming left V 8 bases short and J 5 bases short, with 21 bases between. Germline V gives CDR1 SGHTA, CDR2 FQGNSA. This CDR3 is 15 amino acids long.

This rearrangement joins TRBV6-6 to TRBJ2-2; no firm D call. The CDR3 is made up of 11 amino acids. Germline V lookup: CDR1 MNHNY, CDR2 SVGAGI (reference sequence). The V end lost 8 bases, the J end lost 7 bases, and 8 bases lay between the germline ends. The CDR3 is CASVAFGELFF. The CDR3 nucleotides read TGTGCCAGCGTAGCTTTCGGGGAGCTGTTTTTT.

The chain recombines TRBV5-6 with TRBJ1-1; D gene unclear. The CDR3 spans 13 residues. The germline V gene has CDR1 SGHDT and CDR2 YYEEEE. V was trimmed by 0 bases and J by 0 bases, leaving 3 bases between them. The CDR3 reads CASSLALNTEAFF. Here the CDR3 DNA reads TGTGCCAGCAGCTTGGCCTTGAACACTGAAGCTTTCTTT.

Note on this clone: The junction departs from germline at one end; a sequencing error may be responsible. The chain employs TRBV5-1 and TRBJ2-1; D is possibly TRBD1 (6 bases). There are 15 residues in the CDR3. Germline V lookup: CDR1 SGHRS, CDR2 YFSETQ. The CDR3 DNA reads as TGTGCCAGCAGCTTGATCGGACAGATTAACAATGAGCAGTTCTTC. Translating it yields CASSLIGQINNEQFF.

The chain couples TRBV19 to TRBJ1-2; D call uncertain. Looked up from germline, CDR1 is LNHDA and CDR2 is SQIVND (reference sequence). The CDR3 has 13 residues. The V end lost 2 bases, the J end lost 6 bases, and 10 bases lay between the germline ends. The CDR3 region is CASSITQLNGYTF. CDR3 DNA: TGTGCCAGTAGTATAACACAGCTAAATGGCTACACCTTC.

This rearrangement joins TRBV28 to TRBJ2-1; 7 bases match TRBD2. From germline, CDR1 is MDHEN and CDR2 SYDVKM. V dropped 4 bases and J dropped 0; count of bases not matched to a gene: 3. The CDR3 length is 15 residues. CDR3: CASSSAGSSYNEQFF. For the CDR3, the DNA is TGTGCCAGCAGTTCAGCGGGAAGCTCCTACAATGAGCAGTTCTTC.

This clone was recorded a few times. The chain has TRBV7-6 and TRBJ2-7; 13 bases are shared with TRBD2. Germline V gene sequence: CDR1 SGHVS, CDR2 FNYEAQ. J gave up 7 bases and V 5 bases, and 8 bases lay outside the gene matches. CDR3 length equals 15 residues. CDR3 sequence: CASSLGLAGVGEQYF. As DNA, the CDR3 is TGTGCCAGCAGCCTCGGACTAGCGGGAGTAGGGGAGCAGTACTTC.

The CDR3 region is CASSIVLGVNGYTF. The CDR3, as DNA: TGTGCCAGTAGTATAGTCTTAGGGGTGAATGGCTACACCTTC. The chain joins TRBV19 to TRBJ1-2; D may be TRBD1 (5 bases). V lost 1 base, J lost 6 bases, and 12 bases lay in between. This CDR3 is 14 amino acids long. From germline, CDR1 is LNHDA and CDR2 SQIVND (reference sequence).

The rearrangement joins TRBV7-6 to TRBJ1-2, with 10 bases identical to TRBD1. The germline V gene encodes CDR1 SGHVS and CDR2 FNYEAQ. The V segment lost 1 base and the J segment 7 bases; nucleotides outside the gene matches: 3. The CDR3 is 14 residues long. CDR3 nucleotide sequence: TGTGCCAGCAGCTTAGTGACAGGGGGCGCTGGCTACACCTTC. Translating gives CASSLVTGGAGYTF. Based on the CDR3 plus reference TRBV7-6 and TRBJ1-2, the full variable domain is GAGVSQSPRYKVTKRGQDVALRCDPISGHVSLYWYRQALGQGPEFLTYFNYEAQQDKSGLPNDRFSAERPEGSISTLTIQRTEQRDSAMYRCASSLVTGGAGYTFGSGTRLTVV.

As regards this clone: One end of the junction is discordant with germline, which a read error may explain. J is TRBJ1-1 and V is TRBV4-1, with TRBD1 matching 8 bases. The germline V gene has CDR1 MGHRA and CDR2 YSYEKL. The CDR3 covers 15 residues. Here the CDR3 DNA reads TGCGCCAGCAGCTACCGGACAGGGATGAAGACTGAAGCTTTCTTT. Translation: CASSYRTGMKTEAFF.

The chain employs TRBV19 and TRBJ1-2; D not certain. Trimming pared 3 bases from V and 6 bases from J, leaving 8 bases between. CDR1 LNHDA and CDR2 SQIVND come from the germline V gene (reference sequence). The CDR3 consists of 12 residues. This CDR3 is CASSIGGDGYTF. Here the CDR3 DNA reads TGTGCCAGTAGTATCGGCGGGGATGGCTACACCTTC.

The chain employs TRBV11-2 and TRBJ1-4; 7 bases are a match to TRBD1. The V segment lost 5 bases and the J segment 0 bases; nucleotides outside the gene matches: 6. The CDR3 totals 16 residues. Germline CDR1 and CDR2: SGHAT and FQNNGV. The CDR3 sequence is CASSAPGTATNEKLFF. In nucleotides, the CDR3 is TGTGCCAGCAGCGCCCCCGGGACAGCAACTAATGAAAAACTGTTTTTT.